These 27 T cell receptor beta chains were all obtained from the same sample, sequenced in a study of T-cell memory formation after mild COVID-19 listed by TCRdb under 2021. Preparation of the library involved 5' RACE. The sequencer was an Illumina NovaSeq 6000. The raw public data were reprocessed by TCRdb itself: fastp quality trimming at Q25, MiXCR clonotype calling, in-frame beta chains only. Every CDR3 protein is listed once, alongside the most common genes and DNA of its rows. Counted in this sample were about 560,000 distinct CDR3 sequences; roughly a sixth of them appeared once. The ten largest clones add up to approximately 8.1% of the sample. Sequencing used PBMCs or a T cell subset sorted from them (not recorded which). The receptors here all came from an adult woman who had mild COVID-19 (a few samples of this study predate the infection). The sample titles of this study are shuffled in the database, so cell type and time point are left out; the donor was told from shared clones.

This clonotype was picked up a small number of times. The chain is built from TRBV6-2 or TRBV6-3 and TRBJ2-1; TRBD2 matches at 7 bases. The V gene end was trimmed by 0 bases and the J gene end by 3 bases; junction bases not matched to a gene: 5. The CDR3 has 16 amino acids. The germline V gene encodes CDR1 MNHEY and CDR2 SVGEGT. The CDR3 reads CASSYSASGSYNEQFF. DNA of the CDR3: TGTGCCAGCAGTTACTCGGCTAGCGGAAGCTACAATGAGCAGTTCTTC.

This clonotype was detected a few times. This chain uses TRBV29-1 with TRBJ2-7; 16 nucleotides align to TRBD2. The germline gives CDR1 SQVTM, CDR2 ANQGSEA. There are 16 residues in the CDR3. J lost 1 base, V lost 4 bases, and 4 bases had no gene match. CDR3 region: CSVAGGLAGGSYEQYF. The CDR3 nucleotides are TGCAGCGTTGCGGGGGGACTAGCGGGAGGGTCCTACGAGCAGTACTTC.

This CDR3 reads CASSESVPDTEAFF. The CDR3 DNA reads TGTGCCAGCAGTGAATCGGTCCCCGACACTGAAGCTTTCTTT. This chain uses TRBV25-1 with TRBJ1-1; no reliable D call. The V end lost 1 base, the J end lost 3 bases, and 9 bases lay between the germline ends. CDR3 length: 14 residues. The germline gives CDR1 MGHDK, CDR2 SYGVNS.

This clonotype appeared a few times. This chain links TRBV11-3 with TRBJ2-1; 7 bases line up with TRBD1. The germline V gene has CDR1 SGHNT and CDR2 YENEEA. J was trimmed by 3 bases and V by 5 bases; bases with no gene match: 7. The length of the CDR3 is 15 residues. Here the CDR3 DNA reads TGTGCCAGCAGCAAAGGGGGCGGGTACTACAATGAGCAGTTCTTC. This sequence encodes CASSKGGGYYNEQFF.

This clonotype has ten or more counts. V and J are TRBV7-3 and TRBJ2-1, with no clear D. Germline V gene sequence: CDR1 SGHTA, CDR2 FQGTGA. Trimming removed 3 bases from V and 8 bases from J, with 11 bases in between. CDR3 size: 13 residues. The CDR3 reads CASSLSSKDEQFF. CDR3 DNA sequence: TGTGCCAGCAGCTTGAGCAGTAAAGATGAGCAGTTCTTC.

As regards this clonotype: A junction end diverges from the germline sequence, so it may reflect a read error. The chain joins TRBV9 to TRBJ2-1, with a weak D call TRBD2 (6 bases). The CDR3 length is 15 residues. CDR1 SGDLS and CDR2 YYNGEE come from the germline V gene. The CDR3 DNA sequence: TGTGCCAGCAGCGTCGGAGGGTACTCCTACACTGAGCAGTTCTTC. Translation: CASSVGGYSYTEQFF.

V gene TRBV11-2 combines with J gene TRBJ2-3, with 9 bases fitting TRBD2. The V segment lost 4 bases and the J segment 5 bases; nucleotides outside the gene matches: 4. This CDR3 comprises 14 residues. Germline V gives CDR1 SGHAT, CDR2 FQNNGV. In nucleotides, the CDR3 is TGTGCCAGCAGCTCTCTAGCGGGGAAAGATACGCAGTATTTT. It translates to CASSSLAGKDTQYF.

The rearrangement joins TRBV4-2 to TRBJ2-2; possibly TRBD1 for D (5 bases). The germline V and J ends were trimmed by 0 bases and 2 bases, with 10 bases remaining between them. The CDR3 loop spans 16 amino acids. The germline V gene has CDR1 LGHNA and CDR2 YNFKEQ. The CDR3, as DNA: TGTGCCAGCAGCCAAGATCCAGGGCGTAACACCGGGGAGCTGTTTTTT. It specifies CASSQDPGRNTGELFF.

This chain joins TRBV29-1 and TRBJ2-1; 12 nucleotides line up with TRBD2. CDR1 is SQVTM, CDR2 ANQGSEA, per germline. CDR3 length: 13 residues. J lost 8 bases, V lost 6 bases, and 5 bases had no gene match. The CDR3 region has the DNA TGCAGCGTCGGACTAGCGGGACTTGATGAGCAGTTCTTC. It yields the protein CSVGLAGLDEQFF.

The rearrangement uses TRBV20-1 and TRBJ2-7; TRBD2 aligns across 11 bases. The J segment lost 8 bases and the V segment lost 5 bases, leaving 11 bases of the junction unmatched. The CDR3 runs to 14 residues. CDR1 and CDR2 (germline): DFQATT, SNEGSKA (reference sequence). The CDR3 nucleotides are TGCAGTGCTGGGCCCGGAACTAGCGGGAGTAAGCAGTACTTC. Its translation is CSAGPGTSGSKQYF.

This clonotype was observed a few times. The chain links TRBV13 to TRBJ2-2; no clear D. CDR3 length equals 14 residues. The germline V gene encodes CDR1 PRHDT and CDR2 FYEKMQ (reference sequence). V dropped 5 bases and J dropped 1 base, with 8 bases sitting between them. The CDR3 sequence is CASSQTRNTGELFF. The CDR3 DNA reads TGTGCCAGCAGCCAAACACGGAACACCGGGGAGCTGTTTTTT.

This clonotype was observed a single time. V and J are TRBV30 and TRBJ2-6, with 8 bases lining up with TRBD2. Germline trimming cut 2 bases from V and 0 bases from J; bases unmatched to any gene: 6. CDR3 length: 17 residues. From germline, CDR1 is GTSNPN and CDR2 SVGIG (reference sequence). CDR3 residues: CAWSPSGLVSGANVLTF. As DNA, the CDR3 is TGTGCCTGGAGTCCCTCGGGACTAGTCTCTGGGGCCAACGTCCTGACTTTC.

The sample holds a few counts of this clonotype. The rearrangement links TRBV7-9 to TRBJ2-3; D may be TRBD2 (5 bases). The germline gives CDR1 SEHNR, CDR2 FQNEAQ (reference sequence). CDR3 length: 17 residues. V lost 5 bases and J 1 base, leaving 19 bases between the germline ends. The CDR3 DNA follows: TGTGCCAGCAGCACCCGCGGGTCCGGCGTGGGCACAGATACGCAGTATTTT. This gives the protein CASSTRGSGVGTDTQYF.

This clonotype was detected only a few times. The V gene is TRBV29-1, the J gene TRBJ2-7; 7 bases agree with TRBD2. J lost 5 bases, V lost 8 bases, and 9 bases had no gene match. The V gene's germline CDR1 is SQVTM and CDR2 ANQGSEA. The CDR3 loop spans 12 amino acids. The CDR3 loop is CSSLGGDHEQYF. DNA of the CDR3: TGCAGCTCCCTTGGGGGGGACCACGAGCAGTACTTC.

The chain carries TRBV20-1 and TRBJ2-1; possibly TRBD1 for D (5 bases). Germline values: CDR1 DFQATT, CDR2 SNEGSKA (reference sequence). The CDR3 is 14 amino acids. Trimming cost V 4 bases and J 6 bases, with 16 bases left between them. The CDR3 here is CSAITQGWGNEQFF. Written as DNA, the CDR3 is TGCAGTGCTATAACGCAGGGATGGGGCAATGAGCAGTTCTTC.

The CDR3 DNA follows: TGTGCCAGCAGTCCCGAACCGTCTGGGGCCAACGTCCTGACTTTC. Its protein product is CASSPEPSGANVLTF. The rearrangement links TRBV2 to TRBJ2-6, with unresolved D. The CDR3 extends over 15 amino acids. Between the trimmed V and J ends, which lost 5 bases and 1 base, there was a span of 9 bases. The germline V gene has CDR1 SNHLY and CDR2 FYNNEI. The full variable domain, completed using reference TRBV2 and TRBJ2-6, is EPEVTQTPSHQVTQMGQEVILRCVPISNHLYFYWYRQILGQKVEFLVSFYNNEISEKSEIFDDQFSVERPDGSNFTLKIRSTKLEDSAMYFCASSPEPSGANVLTFGAGSRLTVL.

The chain recombines TRBV7-6 with TRBJ2-2, with D perhaps given as TRBD1 or TRBD2 (6 bases each). The CDR3 sequence is 16 residues long. The V gene lost 6 bases and the J gene lost 4 bases, with 18 bases spanning the gap. Germline V lookup: CDR1 SGHVS, CDR2 FNYEAQ. This chain's CDR3 is CASRPPRGRGTGELFF. CDR3 nucleotides: TGTGCCAGCAGACCACCCCGGGGGCGCGGCACCGGGGAGCTGTTTTTT.

The table lists this clonotype with a few counts. CDR3 region: CAWSEDRGLYGYTF. The CDR3 DNA follows: TGTGCCTGGAGCGAGGACAGGGGGCTATATGGCTACACCTTC. This chain links TRBV30 with TRBJ1-2; the match to TRBD1 covers 11 bases. CDR3 length: 14 residues. The V gene end was trimmed by 3 bases and the J gene end by 5 bases; junction bases not matched to a gene: 5. Germline CDR1 is GTSNPN and CDR2 is SVGIG (reference sequence).

This clonotype was observed a few times. This chain uses TRBV5-1 with TRBJ2-7; 11 bases are shared with TRBD2. This CDR3 spans 15 amino acids. Germline trimming cut 4 bases from V and 3 bases from J; bases unmatched to any gene: 6. Germline values: CDR1 SGHRS, CDR2 YFSETQ. The CDR3 DNA reads as TGCGCCAGCAGCATTCGACTAGCGGGGAGCTACGAGCAGTACTTC. Translated: CASSIRLAGSYEQYF.

This clonotype was counted only a few times. This chain uses TRBV14 with TRBJ1-4; D remains ambiguous. Germline V gives CDR1 SGHDN, CDR2 FVKESK. CDR3 length equals 12 residues. Between the trimmed V and J ends, which lost 0 bases and 9 bases, there was a span of 5 bases. Here the CDR3 reads CASSQETQKLFF. CDR3 DNA: TGTGCCAGCAGCCAAGAGACCCAAAAACTGTTTTTT. The whole variable domain, remainder taken from reference TRBV14 and TRBJ1-4, is EAGVTQFPSHSVIEKGQTVTLRCDPISGHDNLYWYRRVMGKEIKFLLHFVKESKQDESGMPNNRFLAERTGGTYSTLKVQPAELEDSGVYFCASSQETQKLFFGSGTQLSVL.

The chain links TRBV6-1 to TRBJ1-4; no firm D call. There are 15 residues in the CDR3. Germline V lookup: CDR1 MNHNS, CDR2 SASEGT. V was cut by 5 bases and J by 6 bases, with 16 bases left in between. The CDR3 region is CASSKGSLGDEKLFF. The CDR3 DNA follows: TGTGCCAGCAGTAAAGGAAGCCTAGGAGATGAAAAACTGTTTTTT.

The table lists this clonotype with a few counts. This chain links TRBV5-1 with TRBJ2-3, with TRBD1 as a possible D gene (6 bases). This CDR3 is 14 amino acids long. The V and J ends lost 0 bases and 4 bases respectively, with 9 bases between them. The V gene's germline CDR1 is SGHRS and CDR2 YFSETQ. CDR3 sequence (DNA): TGCGCCAGCAGCTTGGGGGACATTGCAGATACGCAGTATTTT. Amino acid sequence: CASSLGDIADTQYF. Full variable domain (outside the CDR3, taken from reference TRBV5-1 and TRBJ2-3): KAGVTQTPRYLIKTRGQQVTLSCSPISGHRSVSWYQQTPGQGLQFLFEYFSETQRNKGNFPGRFSGRQFSNSRSEMNVSTLELGDSALYLCASSLGDIADTQYFGPGTRLTVL.

This clonotype occurred a few times. The chain joins TRBV11-2 to TRBJ1-1; a weak D match, TRBD1 (6 bases). Germline V gene lookup returns CDR1 SGHAT and CDR2 FQNNGV. The CDR3 consists of 15 residues. The V end lost 3 bases, the J end lost 0 bases, and 11 bases lay between the germline ends. CDR3 amino acids: CASSFSGTLNTEAFF. In DNA, the CDR3 is TGTGCCAGCAGCTTCTCCGGGACATTGAACACTGAAGCTTTCTTT.

This chain uses TRBV7-6 with TRBJ2-3, with unresolved D. The CDR3 consists of 14 residues. The germline V gene has CDR1 SGHVS and CDR2 FNYEAQ. The V and J ends lost 5 bases and 1 base respectively, with 10 bases between them. The CDR3 spells CASSLLSGTDTQYF. In DNA, the CDR3 is TGTGCCAGCAGCCTCCTGAGCGGCACAGATACGCAGTATTTT.

V gene TRBV7-9 combines with J gene TRBJ2-1; a possible D gene is TRBD2 (6 bases). V dropped 6 bases and J dropped 1 base, with 16 bases sitting between them. CDR3 size: 16 residues. CDR1 is SEHNR and CDR2 is FQNEAQ in the germline V gene (reference sequence). CDR3 protein: CASRLAGLLSYNEQFF. CDR3 nucleotides: TGTGCCAGCAGACTGGCGGGACTGCTTTCCTACAATGAGCAGTTCTTC.

The rearrangement joins TRBV7-9 to TRBJ2-7; 15 positions match TRBD2. Germline V gives CDR1 SEHNR, CDR2 FQNEAQ (reference sequence). J was trimmed by 4 bases and V by 5 bases; bases with no gene match: 6. CDR3 size: 16 residues. The CDR3 bases are TGTGCCAGCAGCCACGGGACTAGCGGGAGGCCGTACGAGCAGTACTTC. It codes for CASSHGTSGRPYEQYF.

The chain joins TRBV20-1 to TRBJ1-2; the D gene is possibly TRBD1 (5 bases). The CDR3 sequence is 15 residues long. Trimming shortened V by 4 bases and J by 1 base, and 16 bases separated the two germline ends. The germline gives CDR1 DFQATT, CDR2 SNEGSKA (reference sequence). DNA of the CDR3: TGCAGTGCTAACCCCTCCGGGGGACTTAACTATGGCTACACCTTC. Translating gives CSANPSGGLNYGYTF.